This T cell receptor beta chain was captured in a study of T cell responses to AZD1222 COVID-19 vaccine. Study findings and constraints: Compared with day 0, the breadth and depth of the Spike-specific TCR repertoire rose significantly after two doses of AZD1222.

As to this clone: What it binds is unknown.

Clones were sequenced by immunoSEQ multiplex PCR, and TCRdb holds only the in-frame ones, with some missing. Here the sample spans 150,000 to 200,000 clones, about 91% being singletons. Trimming pared 6 bases from V and 3 bases from J, leaving 11 bases between. The CDR3 covers 14 residues. CDR1 and CDR2 from the germline V gene are MDHEN and SYDVKM. The rearrangement joins TRBV28 to TRBJ2-2, with a weak D call TRBD1 (6 bases). The receptor comes from an adult who received the AZD1222 COVID-19 vaccine. Source: peripheral blood, taken 28 days after the second AZD1222 dose. The CDR3 nucleotides are TGTGCCAGCAGAACGGACAGTTACACCGGGGAGCTGTTTTTT. Its translation: CASRTDSYTGELFF.